This paragraph reports one T cell receptor (beta chain). The data stem from a study of blood T cells in healthy people across ages. Together with a sample-barcoded 5' primer, a J-beta primer mix was included in a second PCR lasting about 7 to 12 cycles. TCRdb re-called the 5' RACE reads with MiXCR, one entry per CDR3 protein. The sample includes roughly 1.7 million distinct CDR3 sequences, roughly 32% of them seen just once. Trimming cost V 2 bases and J 4 bases, with 8 bases left between them. CDR1 and CDR2 (germline): SEHNR, FQNEAQ (reference sequence). This CDR3 has 13 amino acids. Sequencing was performed on blood. The chain recombines TRBV7-9 with TRBJ1-2; D gene ambiguous. The sequence was obtained from a woman aged 25 to 39 in good health. The CDR3: CASSLQVGYGYTF. Written as DNA, the CDR3 is TGTGCCAGCAGCTTACAAGTGGGCTATGGCTACACCTTC.